This T cell receptor (beta chain) was observed in a study of spatial heterogeneity in lung cancer. The CDR3 runs to 14 residues. The V and J ends lost 1 base and 4 bases respectively, with 10 bases between them. Germline V lookup: CDR1 SGHRS, CDR2 YFSETQ. This clonotype was found many times. Its matching antigen is unknown. The time point denotes: sample taken at primary tumor resection. A total of more than 65 untreated early-stage non-small cell lung cancer patients served as donors. No cell sorting; template was whole RNA from tumor, lung tissue or PBMC. The library protocol tagged each TCR cDNA with a unique molecular identifier. Each CDR3 protein is one row after TCRdb ran MiXCR on the 5' RACE reads. The sample holds some 80,000 distinct CDR3 sequences, approximately 8.1% seen once. The study, taken as a whole, reports: Relative to follow-up, resection was when ubiquitous expanded tumor TCRs appeared more in blood.

This clonotype originated in a male donor with early-stage non-small cell lung cancer. The genes are TRBV5-1 and TRBJ2-3, with D unresolved. Here the sequenced sample was PBMCs, taken at surgery. CDR3 amino acids: CASSLSPTPDTQYF. CDR3 nucleotides: TGCGCCAGCAGCTTGTCCCCTACACCAGATACGCAGTATTTT.